These 2 T cell receptor beta chains were sequenced from one sample in a study of blood T cells in healthy people across ages. A second about 6 to 11 cycle PCR used barcoded and J-beta primers. Each CDR3 protein is one row after TCRdb ran MiXCR on the 5' RACE reads. The sample consists of around 750,000 distinct CDR3 sequences, about 48% of them appearing once. The sample taken for sequencing was blood. The receptors were gathered from a man aged 80 or over in good health.

The V call is TRBV2, the J call TRBJ2-5; 7 bases match TRBD1. The DNA end favors TRBJ2-7, so the J call may be wrong. The CDR3 sequence is 13 residues long. CDR1 and CDR2 from the germline V gene are SNHLY and FYNNEI. CDR3 sequence: CASSKDRVHEQYF. DNA for the CDR3: TGTGCCAGCTCTAAAGACAGGGTCCACGAGCAGTACTTC.

In its sample, this clonotype was seen once. V gene TRBV25-1 combines with J gene TRBJ1-4; D ambiguous. The CDR3 spans 15 residues. V was shortened by 3 bases and J by 4 bases, with 12 bases between the two germline ends. Germline V CDR1 and CDR2: MGHDK, SYGVNS. CDR3: CASSESGRLNEKLFF. The CDR3 nucleotides are TGTGCCAGCAGTGAGTCGGGCAGACTTAATGAAAAACTGTTTTTT. The full variable domain, rest sourced from reference TRBV25-1 and TRBJ1-4, is EADIYQTPRYLVIGTGKKITLECSQTMGHDKMYWYQQDPGMELHLIHYSYGVNSTEKGDLSSESTVSRIRTEHFPLTLESARPSHTSQYLCASSESGRLNEKLFFGSGTQLSVL.